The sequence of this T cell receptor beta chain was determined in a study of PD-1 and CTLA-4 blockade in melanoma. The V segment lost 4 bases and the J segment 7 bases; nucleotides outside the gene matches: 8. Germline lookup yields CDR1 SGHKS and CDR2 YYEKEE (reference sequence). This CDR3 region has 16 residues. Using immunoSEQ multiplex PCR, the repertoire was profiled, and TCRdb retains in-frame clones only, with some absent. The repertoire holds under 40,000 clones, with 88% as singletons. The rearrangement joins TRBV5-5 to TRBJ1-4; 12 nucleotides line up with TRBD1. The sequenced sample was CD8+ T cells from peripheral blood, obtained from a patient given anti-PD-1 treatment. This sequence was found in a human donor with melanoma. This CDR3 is CASSPLGQGAAEKLFF. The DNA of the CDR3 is TGTGCCAGCAGCCCCCTGGGACAGGGGGCGGCTGAAAAACTGTTTTTT.